A selection of T cell receptor beta chains follows, all from one sample in a study of T cells in localized non-small cell lung cancer. Method: immunoSEQ multiplex PCR; TCRdb's copy keeps in-frame clones and lacks some. The sample lists over a thousand clones, roughly a quarter seen once, with approximately 32% in the top ten. The sequenced sample was normal lung tissue next to the tumor, obtained before any cancer treatment. The receptors stem from a female donor aged 60 or older with stage I lung adenocarcinoma. CDR3s include the opening cysteine and the closing phenylalanine or tryptophan. The D gene is left open where the match is weak. Not every row has a clone size; where given, it reads once, few, many or a size class.

cdr3_aa: CASSYGGGTNTGELFF
cdr3_nt: TGTGCCAGCAGTTACGGAGGGGGCACAAACACCGGGGAGCTGTTTTTT
j_call: TRBJ2-2
d_call: -
v_call: TRBV6-8
clone_size: -

cdr3_aa: CASSQEQRRQTNYGYTF
cdr3_nt: TGTGCCAGCAGCCAGGAGCAACGAAGACAGACGAACTATGGCTACACCTTC
j_call: TRBJ1-2
d_call: -
v_call: TRBV7-4
clone_size: -

cdr3_aa: CASSGVAGGPTDTQYF
cdr3_nt: TGTGCCAGCAGCGGCGTAGCGGGAGGGCCCACAGATACGCAGTATTTT
j_call: TRBJ2-3
d_call: TRBD2
v_call: TRBV11-3
clone_size: medium-sized

cdr3_aa: CASSLGRRDSYNEQFF
cdr3_nt: TGTGCCAGCTCACTTGGGAGGCGGGACTCCTACAATGAGCAGTTCTTC
j_call: TRBJ2-1
d_call: -
v_call: TRBV18
clone_size: -

cdr3_aa: CASSLGRAIQPQHF
cdr3_nt: TGTGCCAGCAGCTTGGGGAGGGCCATTCAGCCCCAGCATTTT
j_call: TRBJ1-5
d_call: -
v_call: TRBV11-3
clone_size: large

cdr3_aa: CASSVTSVSTDTQYF
cdr3_nt: TGTGCCAGCAGCGTCACTAGCGTTAGCACAGATACGCAGTATTTT
j_call: TRBJ2-3
d_call: TRBD2
v_call: TRBV9
clone_size: few

cdr3_aa: CASSQSPRRSRPYEQYF
cdr3_nt: TGCGCCAGCAGTCAATCCCCCCGTAGGTCCCGGCCCTACGAGCAGTACTTC
j_call: TRBJ2-7
d_call: -
v_call: TRBV23-1
clone_size: -

cdr3_aa: CASSLAGRRYEQYF
cdr3_nt: TGCGCCAGCAGCTTGGCCGGTCGCCGCTACGAGCAGTACTTC
j_call: TRBJ2-7
d_call: -
v_call: TRBV5-1
clone_size: -

cdr3_aa: CASRFRGMETQYF
cdr3_nt: TGTGCCAGCAGGTTCAGGGGGATGGAGACCCAGTACTTC
j_call: TRBJ2-5
d_call: TRBD1
v_call: TRBV6-8
clone_size: -

cdr3_aa: CASTDRGSYEQYF
cdr3_nt: TGTGCCAGTACGGACAGGGGATCCTACGAGCAGTACTTC
j_call: TRBJ2-7
d_call: TRBD1
v_call: TRBV19
clone_size: large

cdr3_aa: CASSFLTGDSSYNEQFF
cdr3_nt: TGTGCCAGCAGCTTCTTGACAGGGGATTCCTCCTACAATGAGCAGTTCTTC
j_call: TRBJ2-1
d_call: TRBD1
v_call: TRBV11-3
clone_size: medium-sized

cdr3_aa: CASSPNMGGGGNTIYF
cdr3_nt: TGCGCCAGCAGCCCAAACATGGGGGGAGGAGGAAACACCATATATTTT
j_call: TRBJ1-3
d_call: -
v_call: TRBV5-1
clone_size: -